Listed below are T cell receptor beta chains from one sample, sequenced in a study of T cells expressing NK-cell markers. TCRdb reprocessed the 5' RACE reads and reports one entry per CDR3 protein, with no DNA. The sample has 450,000 to 600,000 distinct CDR3 sequences. Material: blood T cells: a sorted CD56 or NKG2C T cell subset, CD4+ or CD8+ T cells, or bulk PBMC T cells (not recorded which). All receptors derive from a man aged 18 to 35 in good health. CDR3s include the opening cysteine and the closing phenylalanine or tryptophan.

J gene | V gene | CDR3 protein
TRBJ2-5 | TRBV4-1 | CASSQVGREKPETQYF
TRBJ1-1 | TRBV20-1 | CSAPPENTEAFF
TRBJ2-1 | TRBV6-4 | CASSEDRDSYNEQFF
TRBJ2-2 | TRBV9 | CASSLSGSTGGELFF
TRBJ2-7 | TRBV10-3 | CAISESRDSEQYF
TRBJ2-6 | TRBV11-2 | CASSLATGANVLTF
TRBJ2-3 | TRBV27 | CASTVRGTSGRVSTDTQYF
TRBJ2-2 | TRBV5-1 | CASSLQRLMGGELFF
TRBJ2-5 | TRBV20-1 | CSARPVDKTQYF
TRBJ2-2 | TRBV15 | CATSRDAAMTGELFF
TRBJ2-7 | TRBV29-1 | CSAASPGTGGSYEQYF
TRBJ2-1 | TRBV29-1 | CSVGGVEGSYNEQFF
TRBJ2-1 | TRBV5-1 | CASSLLGLAGSVEQFF
TRBJ2-1 | TRBV5-1 | CASSPGKEQFF
TRBJ2-7 | TRBV7-2 | CASSPQGTSGKYEQYF
TRBJ2-2 | TRBV6-6 | CASSQQKPLAGVAGELFF
TRBJ2-5 | TRBV12-3/TRBV12-4 | CASSLSAGRRDSGETQYF
TRBJ2-2 | TRBV25-1 | CASSAQGFRTGELFF
TRBJ2-7 | TRBV28 | CASSLFGGTGSVAGSYEQYF
TRBJ2-1 | TRBV3-1 | CASSQELAGGWNEQFF